One sample yielded the 28 T cell receptor beta chains listed below, sequenced in a study of glioma-infiltrating T cells after dendritic cell vaccination. Clones were read by immunoSEQ multiplex PCR, and TCRdb kept only the in-frame ones, dropping some. Among about 82,000 clones listed, around 90% were seen once. The sequences come from blood, collected before dendritic cell vaccination. Receptor source: a human donor with glioblastoma.

This chain joins TRBV7-3 and TRBJ2-5, with D maybe TRBD1 (5 bases). Looked up from germline, CDR1 is SGHTA and CDR2 is FQGTGA. The CDR3 spans 13 residues. Trimming cost V 3 bases and J 4 bases, with 9 bases left between them. CDR3 nucleotides: TGTGCCAGCAGCTTTGGGCAGGGAGAGACCCAGTACTTC. This encodes CASSFGQGETQYF.

V and J are TRBV9 and TRBJ1-1, with a tentative D call TRBD1 (5 bases). V lost 3 bases, J lost 5 bases, and 14 bases lay in between. Germline V gene lookup returns CDR1 SGDLS and CDR2 YYNGEE. The CDR3 is made up of 14 amino acids. The CDR3 DNA follows: TGTGCCAGCAGCGAATCACAGGTCCGGACTGAAGCTTTCTTT. It specifies CASSESQVRTEAFF.

This chain joins TRBV9 and TRBJ1-4; possible D gene TRBD1, 5 bases. V was trimmed by 4 bases and J by 2 bases, leaving 12 bases between them. The CDR3 has 15 amino acids. Germline V gene sequence: CDR1 SGDLS, CDR2 YYNGEE. The CDR3 nucleotides are TGTGCCAGCAGCCCAGTTGGGGCCACTAATGAAAAACTGTTTTTT. Protein sequence: CASSPVGATNEKLFF.

The chain has TRBV19 and TRBJ1-5; D is uncertain. Germline-derived CDR1 and CDR2 are LNHDA and SQIVND (reference sequence). V lost 4 bases and J lost 3, with 16 bases in between. This CDR3 contains 16 residues. CDR3: CASSSRVGGVNQPQHF. The DNA for the CDR3 is TGTGCCAGTAGTAGTCGGGTGGGAGGCGTCAATCAGCCCCAGCATTTT.

The CDR3 here is CASSIGGARETQYF. DNA of the CDR3: TGTGCCAGTAGTATTGGGGGGGCACGGGAGACCCAGTACTTC. V usage is TRBV19 and J usage is TRBJ2-5, with D possibly TRBD2 on 7 matching bases. With 3 bases removed from V and 5 bases from J, the gap between germline ends came to 13 bases. CDR3 length: 14 amino acids. Per the germline V gene, CDR1 is LNHDA and CDR2 is SQIVND (reference sequence).

The CDR3: CASSLNNNQPQHF. In DNA form, the CDR3 reads TGTGCCAGCAGCTTAAATAACAATCAGCCCCAGCATTTT. The chain has TRBV7-2 and TRBJ1-5; D gene unclear. Trimming shortened V by 2 bases and J by 3 bases, and 5 bases separated the two germline ends. This CDR3 has 13 amino acids. Germline V gene data show CDR1 as SGHTA and CDR2 as FQGNSA.

The gene calls are TRBV19 and TRBJ1-6, with 10 bases lining up with TRBD1. From germline, CDR1 is LNHDA and CDR2 SQIVND (reference sequence). V trimming: 6 bases; J trimming: 8 bases; junction bases outside the gene matches: 7. The CDR3 loop spans 15 amino acids. CDR3 protein: CASSLTGTGDSPLHF. For the CDR3, the DNA is TGTGCCAGTAGCCTTACCGGGACAGGGGATTCACCCCTCCACTTT.

This chain joins TRBV5-8 and TRBJ2-1, with unresolved D. V dropped 4 bases and J dropped 3 bases, with 11 bases sitting between them. Germline assignment: CDR1 SGHTS and CDR2 YDEGEE. The CDR3 is 14 amino acids. The CDR3 reads CASSAAIHYNEQFF. CDR3 nucleotides: TGTGCCAGCAGCGCCGCTATTCACTACAATGAGCAGTTCTTC.

This chain links TRBV7-9 with TRBJ2-7, with 8 nucleotides matching TRBD2. Trimming took 7 bases from V and 7 from J; bases not matched to a gene: 6. The CDR3 loop spans 12 amino acids. Germline V gene sequence: CDR1 SEHNR, CDR2 FQNEAQ (reference sequence). DNA of the CDR3: TGTGCCAGCACCCCGGGAGGGGGGGAGCAGTACTTC. This translates into CASTPGGGEQYF. Complete variable domain (other parts from reference TRBV7-9 and TRBJ2-7): DTGVSQNPRHKITKRGQNVTFRCDPISEHNRLYWYRQTLGQGPEFLTYFQNEAQLEKSRLLSDRFSAERPKGSFSTLEIQRTEQGDSAMYLCASTPGGGEQYFGPGTRLTVT.

The rearrangement links TRBV7-8 to TRBJ1-6; D is perhaps TRBD1 (5 bases). Germline assignment: CDR1 SGHVS and CDR2 FQNEAQ. There are 16 residues in the CDR3. Deletions cut 1 base from V and 7 bases from J, with 14 bases between. The CDR3 bases are TGTGCCAGCAGCTTAGACCGGGGGGTGCGGAATTCACCCCTCCACTTT. Its translation is CASSLDRGVRNSPLHF.

In its sample, this clone was seen once. The chain links TRBV11-3 to TRBJ2-7; 8 bases match TRBD2. CDR3 size: 15 residues. V was clipped by 1 base and J by 2 bases; unmatched bases: 4. Per the germline V gene, CDR1 is SGHNT and CDR2 is YENEEA. The CDR3 DNA reads as TGTGCCAGCAGCTTAGTAACTAGCGGAACCTACGAGCAGTACTTC. Translated: CASSLVTSGTYEQYF.

The chain has TRBV11-3 and TRBJ1-1; 7 positions agree with TRBD1. CDR3 length equals 17 residues. J was trimmed by 5 bases and V by 5 bases; bases with no gene match: 17. Germline V gene sequence: CDR1 SGHNT, CDR2 YENEEA. The CDR3 DNA reads TGTGCCAGCAGCCTTGCCATAGCGGCAGGGGGGTGGACTGAAGCTTTCTTT. This codes for CASSLAIAAGGWTEAFF.

The J gene is TRBJ1-6, the V gene TRBV5-1; TRBD1 might be the D (5 bases). The V and J ends lost 3 bases and 0 bases respectively, with 10 bases between them. In germline, CDR1 is SGHRS, CDR2 YFSETQ. The CDR3 loop spans 16 amino acids. This chain's CDR3 is CASSSGGGSYNSPLHF. In DNA, the CDR3 is TGCGCCAGCAGCTCGGGGGGGGGCTCCTATAATTCACCCCTCCACTTT. The full variable domain, with the rest looked up from reference TRBV5-1 and TRBJ1-6, is KAGVTQTPRYLIKTRGQQVTLSCSPISGHRSVSWYQQTPGQGLQFLFEYFSETQRNKGNFPGRFSGRQFSNSRSEMNVSTLELGDSALYLCASSSGGGSYNSPLHFGNGTRLTVT.

The V call is TRBV6-1, the J call TRBJ1-1, with 7 nucleotides matching TRBD1. CDR3 length equals 12 residues. Germline V gene sequence: CDR1 MNHNS, CDR2 SASEGT. V dropped 8 bases and J dropped 1; count of bases not matched to a gene: 1. The CDR3 loop reads CASGTANTEAFF. Here the CDR3 DNA reads TGTGCCAGCGGGACAGCGAACACTGAAGCTTTCTTT.

The gene calls are TRBV11-2 and TRBJ2-1; 8 bases are a match to TRBD2. Trimming at V came to 0 bases and at J to 8 bases, leaving 6 bases not matched to a gene. The V gene's germline CDR1 is SGHAT and CDR2 FQNNGV. The CDR3 extends over 15 amino acids. This CDR3 is CASSLDRLARDEQFF. The CDR3 DNA is TGTGCCAGCAGCTTAGACCGACTAGCGAGGGATGAGCAGTTCTTC.

The chain uses TRBV2 and TRBJ2-7, with 9 bases that match TRBD2. V lost 3 bases and J lost 2; bases outside the gene matches: 5. CDR1 and CDR2 from the germline V gene are SNHLY and FYNNEI. CDR3 length: 15 residues. CDR3 loop: CASSDLLAGAYEQYF. The CDR3 coding sequence is TGTGCCAGCAGTGATTTACTAGCGGGTGCCTACGAGCAGTACTTC.

This chain joins TRBV27 and TRBJ1-6; no clear D. The germline CDR1 and CDR2 sequences are MNHEY and SMNVEV (reference sequence). Trimming took 6 bases from V and 7 from J, leaving 19 bases between them. The CDR3 runs to 16 residues. CDR3 nucleotides: TGTGCCAGCAGCGAAACTGGGCCCCCAGGCAATTCACCCCTCCACTTT. The encoded protein is CASSETGPPGNSPLHF.

V is TRBV27 and J is TRBJ1-4; 12 nucleotides match TRBD1. In germline, CDR1 is MNHEY, CDR2 SMNVEV (reference sequence). This CDR3 has 15 residues. V dropped 6 bases and J dropped 7; count of bases not matched to a gene: 6. The CDR3 sequence: CASSTGTGGVEKLFF. The CDR3 nucleotides are TGTGCCAGCAGCACCGGGACAGGGGGCGTTGAAAAACTGTTTTTT. Full variable domain (missing parts from reference TRBV27 and TRBJ1-4): EAQVTQNPRYLITVTGKKLTVTCSQNMNHEYMSWYRQDPGLGLRQIYYSMNVEVTDKGDVPEGYKVSRKEKRNFPLILESPSPNQTSLYFCASSTGTGGVEKLFFGSGTQLSVL.

V and J are TRBV7-2 and TRBJ2-7; the match to TRBD2 covers 12 bases. V shed 6 bases, J shed 5 bases, and the junction held 14 bases outside the gene matches. The CDR3 has 17 residues. In germline, CDR1 is SGHTA, CDR2 FQGNSA. CDR3 loop: CASSNGLAGSLDDEQYF. CDR3 nucleotide sequence: TGTGCCAGCAGTAACGGACTAGCGGGATCTCTCGACGACGAGCAGTACTTC.

The sample holds a few counts of this clone. V and J are TRBV19 and TRBJ2-6, with D maybe TRBD1 (6 bases). Trimming shortened V by 7 bases and J by 0 bases, and 16 bases separated the two germline ends. CDR1 LNHDA and CDR2 SQIVND come from the germline V gene (reference sequence). The CDR3 length is 17 residues. Here the CDR3 DNA reads TGTGCCAGTACCAACATGGGACACACCTCTGGGGCCAACGTCCTGACTTTC. It yields the protein CASTNMGHTSGANVLTF.

The rearrangement uses TRBV29-1 and TRBJ2-1; no clear D. The V end was cut by 4 bases, the J end by 4 bases, with 5 bases between. The CDR3 contains 11 residues. In germline, CDR1 is SQVTM, CDR2 ANQGSEA. The CDR3 coding sequence is TGCAGCGTTGCAGTTTACAATGAGCAGTTCTTC. Translated: CSVAVYNEQFF.

J is TRBJ2-5 and V is TRBV5-1, with 8 bases lining up with TRBD2. Trimming cost V 4 bases and J 1 base; bases outside gene matches: 3. The germline CDR1 and CDR2 sequences are SGHRS and YFSETQ. This CDR3 spans 14 amino acids. The CDR3 is CASSPTSGQETQYF. CDR3 in DNA: TGCGCCAGCAGCCCAACTAGCGGCCAAGAGACCCAGTACTTC.

The chain is built from TRBV2 and TRBJ2-5, with a weak D call TRBD1 (7 bases). This CDR3 region has 13 residues. Trimming removed 8 bases at V and 5 bases at J, with 15 bases between. Germline CDR1 SNHLY, CDR2 FYNNEI. CDR3 coding DNA: TGTGCCAGCTTGGGGCAGGGGGGTGAGACCCAGTACTTC. Translated: CASLGQGGETQYF.

The V and J genes are TRBV19 and TRBJ1-1; D may be TRBD1 (6 bases). Trimming removed 3 bases at V and 1 base at J, with 9 bases between. This CDR3 has 14 residues. Per the germline V gene, CDR1 is LNHDA and CDR2 is SQIVND (reference sequence). The CDR3 DNA reads as TGTGCCAGTAGTATCGGACAGACGAACACTGAAGCTTTCTTT. Encoded protein: CASSIGQTNTEAFF.

The CDR3 protein is CASSVGHEGTGELFF. The CDR3 DNA sequence: TGTGCCAGCAGCGTAGGTCATGAGGGCACCGGGGAGCTGTTTTTT. The chain couples TRBV9 to TRBJ2-2; a weak D match, TRBD2 (5 bases). The germline CDR1 and CDR2 sequences are SGDLS and YYNGEE. Trimming removed 0 bases at V and 4 bases at J, with 10 bases between. There are 15 residues in the CDR3.

This clone was counted a single time. The rearrangement uses TRBV4-1 and TRBJ1-6, with TRBD1 identical over 7 bases. Germline CDR1 MGHRA, CDR2 YSYEKL. The CDR3 extends over 17 amino acids. V lost 0 bases to trimming and J lost 12 bases; unmatched junction nucleotides: 14. The CDR3 loop is CASSQEGLGGGGLPLHF. The CDR3 bases are TGCGCCAGCAGCCAAGAGGGCCTAGGGGGCGGAGGTTTACCCCTCCACTTT.

This chain links TRBV29-1 with TRBJ1-3; D unclear. The CDR3 runs to 13 residues. Trimming shortened V by 6 bases and J by 3 bases, and 12 bases separated the two germline ends. Germline lookup yields CDR1 SQVTM and CDR2 ANQGSEA. The DNA for the CDR3 is TGCAGCGTGCTGGGCCAGGATGGAAACACCATATATTTT. Translated: CSVLGQDGNTIYF. The whole variable domain, filled in from reference TRBV29-1 and TRBJ1-3, reads SAVISQKPSRDICQRGTSLTIQCQVDSQVTMMFWYRQQPGQSLTLIATANQGSEATYESGFVIDKFPISRPNLTFSTLTVSNMSPEDSSIYLCSVLGQDGNTIYFGEGSWLTVV.

The chain has TRBV6-6 and TRBJ1-5, with 9 bases that match TRBD1. V trimming: 10 bases; J trimming: 1 base; junction bases outside the gene matches: 5. The CDR3 has 14 residues. Per the germline V gene, CDR1 is MNHNY and CDR2 is SVGAGI (reference sequence). Here the CDR3 reads CATGTGLSNQPQHF. CDR3 nucleotide sequence: TGTGCCACTGGGACAGGGCTAAGCAATCAGCCCCAGCATTTT.